What follows are 30 T cell receptor beta chains derived from one specimen sequenced in a study of T cell responses to AZD1222 COVID-19 vaccine. Clones were sequenced by immunoSEQ multiplex PCR, and TCRdb holds only the in-frame ones, with some missing. Of roughly 120,000 clones in the sample, around 90% were seen once. The source material was peripheral blood, sampled on day 0 of AZD1222 vaccination. The origin of the receptors is an adult in good health.

This clone was seen more than once but under ten times. This rearrangement joins TRBV24-1 to TRBJ2-2; 14 positions match TRBD2. Germline assignment: CDR1 KGHDR and CDR2 SFDVKD. This CDR3 is built from 15 residues. V lost 5 bases, J lost 5 bases, and 0 bases stayed unmatched. The CDR3 coding sequence is TGTGCCACCAGTGGGACTAGCGGGGGGACCGGGGAGCTGTTTTTT. The encoded protein is CATSGTSGGTGELFF.

This chain joins TRBV2 and TRBJ2-5, with TRBD2 as a possible D gene (5 bases). CDR3 length equals 13 residues. The germline CDR1 and CDR2 sequences are SNHLY and FYNNEI. V was shortened by 5 bases and J by 5 bases, with 12 bases between the two germline ends. Written as DNA, the CDR3 is TGTGCCAGCAGTCGAGACCAGCGGGAGACCCAGTACTTC. This codes for CASSRDQRETQYF.

This clone was observed a handful of times. J is TRBJ1-5 and V is TRBV2, with TRBD1 matching 9 bases. Germline V gives CDR1 SNHLY, CDR2 FYNNEI. This CDR3 spans 15 amino acids. Unmatched junction bases numbered 4, after V lost 2 bases and J lost 5 bases. The CDR3 here is CASSESTGGHQPQHF. DNA for the CDR3: TGTGCCAGCAGTGAAAGTACAGGGGGCCATCAGCCCCAGCATTTT.

This clone appeared a few times. The rearrangement uses TRBV4-1 and TRBJ1-5; D possibly corresponds to TRBD1 (6 bases). Germline V gene sequence: CDR1 MGHRA, CDR2 YSYEKL. The CDR3 consists of 14 residues. The V and J ends lost 0 bases and 10 bases respectively, with 13 bases between them. CDR3 DNA sequence: TGCGCCAGCAGCCAAGATAGGGGGTATGCCCCCCAGCATTTT. Protein product: CASSQDRGYAPQHF.

Here the CDR3 DNA reads TGTGCCAGCAGCAAAGAGGGGGCCAACACTGAAGCTTTCTTT. Its protein product is CASSKEGANTEAFF. The rearrangement uses TRBV21-1 and TRBJ1-1; TRBD1, as called in the table, went unchecked against the DNA. TRBV21-1 is assigned pseudogene status. This CDR3 is built from 14 residues.

This clone was detected once. V gene TRBV29-1 combines with J gene TRBJ2-7, with D maybe TRBD1 (6 bases). Trimming removed 6 bases from V and 0 bases from J, with 9 bases in between. CDR3 length: 12 amino acids. Per the germline V gene, CDR1 is SQVTM and CDR2 is ANQGSEA. CDR3 nucleotides: TGCAGCGTCTCGGACAGCTCCTACGAGCAGTACTTC. This codes for CSVSDSSYEQYF.

As to this clone: It is unclear where the CDR3 begins or ends on the DNA, so no DNA is shown, and the CDR3 is as TCRdb lists it. This chain joins TRBV21-1 and TRBJ2-3; the D call of TRBD2 is as the table states it, not checked on the DNA. TRBV21-1 counts as a pseudogene. Including both end residues, the CDR3 is 16 amino acids long. CDR3 protein: CASSPVAGGNTDTQYF.

This clone has more than one count but fewer than ten. The chain joins TRBV7-9 to TRBJ2-7; no reliable D call. This CDR3 is 11 amino acids long. Germline assignment: CDR1 SEHNR and CDR2 FQNEAQ (reference sequence). V dropped 6 bases and J dropped 7 bases, with 10 bases sitting between them. For the CDR3, the DNA is TGTGCCAGCAGTCGTATTGAGGAGCAGTACTTC. Protein product: CASSRIEEQYF. The full variable domain, completed using reference TRBV7-9 and TRBJ2-7, is DTGVSQNPRHKITKRGQNVTFRCDPISEHNRLYWYRQTLGQGPEFLTYFQNEAQLEKSRLLSDRFSAERPKGSFSTLEIQRTEQGDSAMYLCASSRIEEQYFGPGTRLTVT.

The chain recombines TRBV6-5 with TRBJ1-6; D is perhaps TRBD1 (6 bases). V lost 7 bases to trimming and J lost 6 bases, with 16 bases between them. Germline V lookup: CDR1 MNHEY, CDR2 SVGAGI. The CDR3 loop spans 15 amino acids. In DNA form, the CDR3 reads TGTGCCAGCACCACAGGGACACTCCTTAATTCACCCCTCCACTTT. Translating it yields CASTTGTLLNSPLHF.

In DNA form, the CDR3 reads TGTGCCAGCAGTCAGACTAGCGCCAATGAGCAGTTCTTC. Its protein is CASSQTSANEQFF. This chain links TRBV7-9 with TRBJ2-1; 8 bases map to TRBD2. Germline V CDR1 and CDR2: SEHNR, FQNEAQ (reference sequence). CDR3 length: 13 residues. V was pared by 6 bases and J by 6 bases, with 4 bases of the junction left unmatched.

The chain has TRBV7-2 and TRBJ1-1; no clear D. The CDR3 has 14 amino acids. Germline V gene sequence: CDR1 SGHTA, CDR2 FQGNSA. V was cut by 1 base and J by 2 bases, with 8 bases left in between. Here the CDR3 DNA reads TGTGCCAGCAGCTTAGGAGGAGTTAACACTGAAGCTTTCTTT. This codes for CASSLGGVNTEAFF.

This chain joins TRBV5-1 and TRBJ2-5; no clear D. Germline V gives CDR1 SGHRS, CDR2 YFSETQ. The CDR3 loop spans 13 amino acids. V was trimmed by 1 base and J by 3 bases, leaving 7 bases between them. The CDR3 sequence is CASSLWRKETQYF. The CDR3, as DNA: TGCGCCAGCAGCTTGTGGCGGAAAGAGACCCAGTACTTC.

The chain employs TRBV7-2 and TRBJ1-3, with 7 nucleotides matching TRBD1. The germline V gene encodes CDR1 SGHTA and CDR2 FQGNSA. V lost 1 base and J lost 6; bases outside the gene matches: 3. CDR3 size: 14 residues. The CDR3 DNA is TGTGCCAGCAGCTTAGTAACAGGGGAAAACACCATATATTTT. This gives the protein CASSLVTGENTIYF. Drawing the rest from reference TRBV7-2 and TRBJ1-3, the complete variable domain is GAGVSQSPSNKVTEKGKDVELRCDPISGHTALYWYRQSLGQGLEFLIYFQGNSAPDKSGLPSDRFSAERTGGSVSTLTIQRTQQEDSAVYLCASSLVTGENTIYFGEGSWLTVV.

This clone was counted once. V usage is TRBV28 and J usage is TRBJ1-1, with a possible D match to TRBD1 (6 bases). The CDR3 extends over 12 amino acids. The germline V gene has CDR1 MDHEN and CDR2 SYDVKM. V was pared by 5 bases and J by 8 bases, with 12 bases between. For the CDR3, the DNA is TGTGCCAGCAGTGGGGGCCGCTTAGAAGCTTTCTTT. Translated, it gives CASSGGRLEAFF. The full variable domain, with the rest looked up from reference TRBV28 and TRBJ1-1, is DVKVTQSSRYLVKRTGEKVFLECVQDMDHENMFWYRQDPGLGLRLIYFSYDVKMKEKGDIPEGYSVSREKKERFSLILESASTNQTSMYLCASSGGRLEAFFGQGTRLTVV.

The chain joins TRBV2 to TRBJ1-5; D gene unclear. In germline, CDR1 is SNHLY, CDR2 FYNNEI. V was trimmed by 6 bases and J by 7 bases, leaving 16 bases between them. This CDR3 has 14 residues. The CDR3 is CASSPEGRIQPQHF. The CDR3 DNA sequence: TGTGCCAGCAGCCCAGAGGGAAGGATCCAGCCCCAGCATTTT.

The V and J genes are TRBV20-1 and TRBJ2-7; TRBD1 aligns across 7 bases. CDR3 length: 14 residues. The V and J ends lost 3 bases and 4 bases, in that order; junction bases with no gene match: 9. CDR1 and CDR2 from the germline V gene are DFQATT and SNEGSKA (reference sequence). In DNA, the CDR3 is TGCAGTGCTAGTATGCGACAGGGCATTTACGAGCAGTACTTC. Translation: CSASMRQGIYEQYF.

The chain links TRBV19 to TRBJ1-4; D may be TRBD1 (5 bases). The CDR3 consists of 14 residues. Per the germline V gene, CDR1 is LNHDA and CDR2 is SQIVND (reference sequence). V lost 8 bases to trimming and J lost 11 bases, with 21 bases between them. CDR3 bases: TGTGCCAGTGCGGCGGCAGGGAATATGGGGAAACTGTTTTTT. Translation gives CASAAAGNMGKLFF.

The rearrangement uses TRBV5-5 and TRBJ2-7; D is perhaps TRBD1 (6 bases). Trimming cost V 4 bases and J 6 bases, with 17 bases left between them. Per the germline V gene, CDR1 is SGHKS and CDR2 is YYEKEE (reference sequence). The CDR3 totals 14 residues. The DNA for the CDR3 is TGTGCCAGCAGCCACCGGGACACAGGACCCGAGCAGTACTTC. Amino acids: CASSHRDTGPEQYF.

The chain employs TRBV19 and TRBJ2-3, with 12 bases fitting TRBD2. Germline-derived CDR1 and CDR2 are LNHDA and SQIVND (reference sequence). J was trimmed by 5 bases and V by 5 bases; bases with no gene match: 8. CDR3 length: 16 amino acids. CDR3 residues: CASSPGTSGWRDTQYF. In nucleotides, the CDR3 is TGTGCCAGTAGTCCAGGGACTAGCGGGTGGAGAGATACGCAGTATTTT.

The chain recombines TRBV4-1 with TRBJ2-7; 8 positions agree with TRBD2. V lost 0 bases to trimming and J lost 6 bases; unmatched junction nucleotides: 10. The CDR3 totals 16 residues. Germline-derived CDR1 and CDR2 are MGHRA and YSYEKL. The CDR3 DNA follows: TGCGCCAGCAGCCAAGATTGGGGGACTAGTGTAGCCGAGCAGTACTTC. Amino acid sequence: CASSQDWGTSVAEQYF.

V and J are TRBV2 and TRBJ2-5; 7 nucleotides match TRBD1. CDR1 and CDR2 from the germline V gene are SNHLY and FYNNEI. V was pared by 6 bases and J by 5 bases, with 12 bases of the junction left unmatched. The CDR3 is 15 amino acids. CDR3 coding DNA: TGTGCCAGCAGAGCGTTACAGGGGACCGGGGAGACCCAGTACTTC. Its translation: CASRALQGTGETQYF. Full variable domain (rest looked up from reference TRBV2 and TRBJ2-5): EPEVTQTPSHQVTQMGQEVILRCVPISNHLYFYWYRQILGQKVEFLVSFYNNEISEKSEIFDDQFSVERPDGSNFTLKIRSTKLEDSAMYFCASRALQGTGETQYFGPGTRLLVL.

The chain joins TRBV6-5 to TRBJ1-5; 8 bases line up with TRBD1. The CDR3 is made up of 15 amino acids. Unmatched junction bases numbered 6, after V lost 6 bases and J lost 2 bases. CDR1 is MNHEY, CDR2 SVGAGI, per germline. Here the CDR3 reads CASRQTGAGNQPQHF. CDR3 DNA: TGTGCCAGCAGGCAGACAGGGGCGGGCAATCAGCCCCAGCATTTT.

The chain links TRBV5-1 to TRBJ1-4; D remains ambiguous. V was cut by 0 bases and J by 4 bases, with 7 bases left in between. From germline, CDR1 is SGHRS and CDR2 YFSETQ. This CDR3 spans 14 amino acids. DNA for the CDR3: TGCGCCAGCAGCTTGGGCTACAATAATGAAAAACTGTTTTTT. This gives the protein CASSLGYNNEKLFF.

The V gene is TRBV6-2 or TRBV6-3, the J gene TRBJ2-3; D not resolved. Germline V gives CDR1 MNHEY, CDR2 SVGEGT. Between the trimmed V and J ends, which lost 5 bases and 6 bases, there was a span of 9 bases. There are 12 residues in the CDR3. The CDR3 loop reads CASSRTSDTQYF. As DNA, the CDR3 is TGTGCCAGCAGTAGGACGTCGGATACGCAGTATTTT.

This rearrangement joins TRBV27 to TRBJ2-6, with no clear D. Germline CDR1 reads MNHEY; CDR2 reads SMNVEV (reference sequence). The CDR3 runs 16 residues. Trimming cost V 6 bases and J 2 bases, with 14 bases left between them. The CDR3, as DNA: TGTGCCAGCAGCCGCCTAGGACCGACTGGGGCCAACGTCCTGACTTTC. It is translated as CASSRLGPTGANVLTF.

The rearrangement joins TRBV6-1 to TRBJ2-5; D is uncertain. The CDR3 loop spans 13 amino acids. Trimming took off 3 bases at V and 5 bases at J, with 10 bases between the two ends. The germline V gene has CDR1 MNHNS and CDR2 SASEGT. The CDR3 DNA reads TGTGCCAGCAGTGAGGTGGGAATGGAGACCCAGTACTTC. Translated: CASSEVGMETQYF.

In its sample, this clone was seen once. The gene calls are TRBV4-3 and TRBJ1-1; D not resolved. Trimming left V 4 bases short and J 7 bases short, with 16 bases between. The germline CDR1 and CDR2 sequences are LGHNA and YSLEER. CDR3 length: 14 amino acids. The CDR3 nucleotides read TGCGCCAGCAGCCGAATAGAGGGAGCGAATGAAGCTTTCTTT. This sequence encodes CASSRIEGANEAFF.

This chain uses TRBV25-1 with TRBJ1-2; D remains ambiguous. Trimming removed 4 bases at V and 3 bases at J, with 12 bases between. Germline CDR1 MGHDK, CDR2 SYGVNS. The CDR3 consists of 14 residues. The CDR3 region has the DNA TGTGCCAGCAGTGCGCGGCGTTGGGACTATGGCTACACCTTC. It translates to CASSARRWDYGYTF.

This clone has just a few counts. The chain carries TRBV5-1 and TRBJ2-3, with D hard to call. CDR1 and CDR2 from the germline V gene are SGHRS and YFSETQ. The CDR3 has 15 amino acids. The V end lost 3 bases, the J end lost 2 bases, and 13 bases lay between the germline ends. Here the CDR3 DNA reads TGCGCCAGCAGCTCTACGGCGGTAGCCACAGATACGCAGTATTTT. It is translated as CASSSTAVATDTQYF.

The rearrangement uses TRBV5-4 and TRBJ2-1, with 12 bases identical to TRBD1. This CDR3 has 15 residues. The germline V gene has CDR1 SGHNT and CDR2 YYREEE (reference sequence). V was clipped by 4 bases and J by 8 bases; unmatched bases: 7. CDR3 region: CASSKGQGAVYEQFF. In DNA form, the CDR3 reads TGTGCCAGCAGCAAGGGACAGGGGGCGGTCTATGAGCAGTTCTTC.